Listed here are 19 T cell receptor beta chains from one sample, sequenced in a study of blood T cell repertoires in COVID-19. Here immunoSEQ multiplex PCR was the method, and the copy in TCRdb shows in-frame clones only, minus some. The table includes 150,000 or so clones, less than 90% detected once. The sample taken for sequencing was PBMCs or T cells enriched from blood (not recorded which). These receptors all stem from a woman aged 50 to 60 who had recovered from COVID-19.

V usage is TRBV7-2 and J usage is TRBJ2-1; D ambiguous. CDR3 length: 14 amino acids. Trimming took off 2 bases at V and 4 bases at J, with 9 bases between the two ends. Germline CDR1 SGHTA, CDR2 FQGNSA. CDR3 DNA: TGTGCCAGCAGCTTAATGGAGAAATACAATGAGCAGTTCTTC. It codes for CASSLMEKYNEQFF.

The table lists this clone with a count of one. J is TRBJ2-7 and V is TRBV15; weak D call: TRBD1 (6 bases). The CDR3 runs to 14 residues. CDR1 is LNHNV and CDR2 is YYDKDF in the germline V gene (reference sequence). V shed 3 bases and J shed 5 bases, with 14 bases lying between them. This CDR3 reads CATSSFRTVHEQYF. The CDR3 DNA follows: TGTGCCACCAGCAGTTTTCGGACAGTTCACGAGCAGTACTTC.

This clone was observed a handful of times. This sequence joins TRBV6-2 or TRBV6-3 and TRBJ2-7; D possibly corresponds to TRBD2 (5 bases). Germline V gene data show CDR1 as MNHEY and CDR2 as SVGEGT. This CDR3 has 12 amino acids. With 5 bases removed from V and 3 bases from J, the gap between germline ends came to 8 bases. The CDR3 here is CASSRRGYEQYF. For the CDR3, the DNA is TGTGCCAGCAGTCGCCGGGGCTACGAGCAGTACTTC.

This rearrangement joins TRBV6-1 to TRBJ1-3; 7 nucleotides align to TRBD1. V was pared by 1 base and J by 16 bases, with 7 bases of the junction left unmatched. The length of the CDR3 is 12 residues. Per the germline V gene, CDR1 is MNHNS and CDR2 is SASEGT. This CDR3 is CASSEVLTGKYF. The DNA for the CDR3 is TGTGCCAGCAGTGAAGTCTTGACAGGGAAGTATTTT.

V usage is TRBV18 and J usage is TRBJ1-1, with TRBD1 as a possible D gene (6 bases). Germline CDR1 reads KGHSH; CDR2 reads LQKENI. This CDR3 comprises 14 residues. Trimming removed 3 bases at V and 3 bases at J, with 11 bases between. DNA for the CDR3: TGTGCCAGCTCACCGGGTGAGGGGGACACTGAAGCTTTCTTT. It yields the protein CASSPGEGDTEAFF.

J is TRBJ1-2 and V is TRBV20-1; weak D call: TRBD1 (5 bases). Germline assignment: CDR1 DFQATT and CDR2 SNEGSKA (reference sequence). This CDR3 has 10 residues. Trimming took off 1 base at V and 12 bases at J, with 9 bases between the two ends. In DNA, the CDR3 is TGCAGTGCTAGAGGGGGGGAGGACACCTTC. Translating it yields CSARGGEDTF.

This chain links TRBV5-1 with TRBJ2-5; TRBD2 might be the D (5 bases). Between the trimmed V and J ends, which lost 3 bases and 5 bases, there was a span of 14 bases. CDR1 SGHRS and CDR2 YFSETQ come from the germline V gene. The CDR3 loop spans 14 amino acids. CDR3 residues: CASSSWTGMETQYF. Written as DNA, the CDR3 is TGCGCCAGCAGCTCCTGGACGGGGATGGAGACCCAGTACTTC.

As DNA, the CDR3 is TGTGCCAGTAGTATACTACCCTCTTTTGGGCTTAGAAACATTCAGTACTTC. It translates to CASSILPSFGLRNIQYF. V and J are TRBV19 and TRBJ2-4; D not certain. V was clipped by 2 bases and J by 6 bases, with 20 bases between them. This CDR3 spans 17 amino acids. Germline CDR1 is LNHDA and CDR2 is SQIVND (reference sequence).

CDR3 DNA sequence: TGTGCCAGCAGCTTAACGGGAGGGTTAGGGGAGACCCAGTACTTC. Residues: CASSLTGGLGETQYF. The genes are TRBV7-3 and TRBJ2-5; TRBD2 aligns across 7 bases. J lost 5 bases, V lost 0 bases, and 6 bases had no gene match. The V gene's germline CDR1 is SGHTA and CDR2 FQGTGA. This CDR3 contains 15 residues.

The chain links TRBV6-2 or TRBV6-3 to TRBJ1-2, with no clear D. V lost 4 bases and J 4 bases, leaving 13 bases between the germline ends. Looked up from germline, CDR1 is MNHEY and CDR2 is SVGEGT. This CDR3 is 14 amino acids long. The CDR3 nucleotides read TGTGCCAGCAGTTTTAGTCCGACTCTCTATGGCTACACCTTC. Translated: CASSFSPTLYGYTF.

This clone appeared a few times. The rearrangement joins TRBV29-1 to TRBJ2-1; 9 bases agree with TRBD1. The germline V gene encodes CDR1 SQVTM and CDR2 ANQGSEA. V dropped 7 bases and J dropped 7; count of bases not matched to a gene: 11. This CDR3 has 14 residues. The CDR3 DNA reads TGCAGCGCCACTAACAGGGGGCGCGGGAATGAGCAGTTCTTC. It codes for CSATNRGRGNEQFF.

V is TRBV7-2 and J is TRBJ2-7, with TRBD1 matching 7 bases. CDR3 size: 14 residues. With V trimmed by 4 bases and J by 5 bases, 8 bases remained unmatched. CDR1 is SGHTA, CDR2 FQGNSA, per germline. CDR3 sequence (DNA): TGTGCCAGCAGCTCAGACAGGGTCCAGAACGAGCAGTACTTC. This translates into CASSSDRVQNEQYF.

V usage is TRBV7-2 and J usage is TRBJ2-7, with D maybe TRBD1 (6 bases). Germline CDR1 and CDR2: SGHTA and FQGNSA. Trimming shortened V by 4 bases and J by 4 bases, and 11 bases separated the two germline ends. This CDR3 comprises 13 residues. CDR3 sequence (DNA): TGTGCCAGCAGCTGGGACACCACTTACGAGCAGTACTTC. It specifies CASSWDTTYEQYF. Full variable domain (outside the CDR3, taken from reference TRBV7-2 and TRBJ2-7): GAGVSQSPSNKVTEKGKDVELRCDPISGHTALYWYRQSLGQGLEFLIYFQGNSAPDKSGLPSDRFSAERTGGSVSTLTIQRTQQEDSAVYLCASSWDTTYEQYFGPGTRLTVT.

This clone has just one count. J is TRBJ1-6 and V is TRBV7-9, with TRBD1 matching over 7 bases. The J segment lost 8 bases and the V segment lost 5 bases, leaving 6 bases of the junction unmatched. The germline CDR1 and CDR2 sequences are SEHNR and FQNEAQ (reference sequence). There are 14 residues in the CDR3. This CDR3 is CASSRQGDDSPLHF. The CDR3 bases are TGTGCCAGCAGCCGTCAGGGGGATGATTCACCCCTCCACTTT. Full variable domain (rest looked up from reference TRBV7-9 and TRBJ1-6): DTGVSQNPRHKITKRGQNVTFRCDPISEHNRLYWYRQTLGQGPEFLTYFQNEAQLEKSRLLSDRFSAERPKGSFSTLEIQRTEQGDSAMYLCASSRQGDDSPLHFGNGTRLTVT.

The count of this clone is one. V is TRBV7-6 and J is TRBJ2-2, with TRBD1 matching 7 bases. J lost 1 base, V lost 5 bases, and 7 bases had no gene match. This CDR3 spans 16 amino acids. Germline CDR1 and CDR2: SGHVS and FNYEAQ. Here the CDR3 reads CASSPRQGENTGELFF. The CDR3 DNA is TGTGCCAGCAGCCCCCGCCAGGGGGAGAACACCGGGGAGCTGTTTTTT.

The rearrangement links TRBV7-6 to TRBJ2-3; TRBD2 agrees at 7 bases. Per the germline V gene, CDR1 is SGHVS and CDR2 is FNYEAQ. This CDR3 spans 16 amino acids. Trimming removed 5 bases from V and 0 bases from J; junction bases left unmatched: 8. The CDR3 sequence: CASSPMGLPSTDTQYF. The CDR3 nucleotides read TGTGCCAGCAGCCCCATGGGACTACCAAGCACAGATACGCAGTATTTT.

This clone was counted between two and nine times. The gene calls are TRBV5-4 and TRBJ1-3; TRBD1 matches at 7 bases. V was pared by 4 bases and J by 0 bases, with 7 bases of the junction left unmatched. Looked up from germline, CDR1 is SGHNT and CDR2 is YYREEE (reference sequence). The CDR3 runs 16 residues. DNA for the CDR3: TGTGCCAGCAGCCGTGAAGGGACAGTCTCTGGAAACACCATATATTTT. Its translation: CASSREGTVSGNTIYF.

This clone occurred a few times. The chain has TRBV20-1 and TRBJ1-1, with D possibly TRBD1 on 5 matching bases. This CDR3 spans 11 amino acids. Germline loops: CDR1 DFQATT, CDR2 SNEGSKA (reference sequence). V dropped 6 bases and J dropped 5 bases, with 10 bases sitting between them. CDR3 region: CSAEGRTEAFF. The CDR3 DNA follows: TGCAGTGCGGAGGGGCGGACTGAAGCTTTCTTT.

This rearrangement joins TRBV19 to TRBJ2-7; 10 bases map to TRBD1. Germline-derived CDR1 and CDR2 are LNHDA and SQIVND (reference sequence). The CDR3 length is 15 residues. Losses at the gene ends were 5 bases for V and 3 bases for J; bases not matched to a gene: 7. The CDR3 coding sequence is TGTGCCAGTAGTGCGCGGACAGGGGGTCTCTACGAGCAGTACTTC. Translated: CASSARTGGLYEQYF.